This TCR beta chain was identified during a study of blood T cell repertoires in COVID-19. At the level of the study: Sites in the United States, Italy and Spain provided acute and convalescent COVID-19 samples.

Data came from immunoSEQ multiplex PCR; TCRdb stores just in-frame clones and leaves some out. The sample includes 100,000 or so clones, about nine tenths seen only once; the top ten take 0.85% to 1%. With 11 bases removed from V and 1 base from J, the gap between germline ends came to 6 bases. Per the germline V gene, CDR1 is MNHEY and CDR2 is SMNVEV (reference sequence). The CDR3 length is 11 residues. The chain couples TRBV27 to TRBJ1-3; no clear D gene. This sequence originates from a man in his 60s with acute or convalescent COVID-19. The sample taken for sequencing was peripheral blood. CDR3 in DNA: TGTGCCGTTTCGTCTGGAAACACCATATATTTT. This sequence encodes CAVSSGNTIYF.